This entry is about one TCR beta chain. Repertoires were generated with immunoSEQ multiplex PCR, while TCRdb's copy carries only in-frame clones and drops some. The sample shows about 210,000 clones, about 83% of them seen only once. The entry originates in a study of blood T cell repertoires in COVID-19. Recruits, aged roughly 18 to 89 years, lived in roughly 22 US areas. Clinical histories supplied by participants themselves formed the basis of cohort assignment. Shortly before study entry, within 2 weeks, exposed participants had met a COVID-19 case. The CDR3 contains 15 residues. V dropped 5 bases and J dropped 4 bases, with 14 bases sitting between them. CDR1 KGHDR and CDR2 SFDVKD come from the germline V gene.

The specimen was PBMCs or T cells enriched from blood (not recorded which). The chain joins TRBV24-1 to TRBJ2-1, with TRBD1 as a possible D gene (5 bases). The sequence was collected from a woman aged 25-40 years who had been exposed to COVID-19. The CDR3: CATSGSQDDYNEQFF. CDR3 nucleotides: TGTGCCACCAGTGGGTCACAGGATGATTACAATGAGCAGTTCTTC.